The entry below gives a single TCR beta chain sequence along with its context. Its antigen is still unknown. Given a much more abundant clone one base away, this may be a read error. An Oncomine TCR Beta short-read assay was used to sequence the DNA from cultured CD4+ T cells. TCRdb reanalysed the PCR reads using MiXCR and keeps one entry per CDR3 protein. This sample has 17,000 or so distinct CDR3 sequences, with 60% found just once. This record comes from a study of vaccination and CD4 T cells after COVID-19. Study-wide context: The convalescents were made up of six males and four females, two of whom were Hispanic. Post-COVID draws followed diagnosis by a median about 100 days (range 35 to 161). Cultures serving as controls received a peptide pool (CEFX or HIV-1 Nef) or no peptide.

Treatment defined: approximately nine-day PBMC culture with coronavirus spike peptide pools or control peptides (ViraFEST assay). Days 3 and 7 saw half the medium replaced with fresh IL-2 medium. The receptor comes from a human donor who had recovered from COVID-19. The sample was CD4+ T cells from blood, cultured in vitro.

The CDR3 reads CTSSNGVTEAFF. In DNA, the CDR3 is TGTACCAGCAGTAATGGGGTTACTGAAGCTTTCTTT. The chain recombines TRBV6-2 or TRBV6-3 with TRBJ1-1; D is undetermined. The CDR3 loop spans 12 amino acids. Per the germline V gene, CDR1 is MNHEY and CDR2 is SVGEGT.